Each of the 18 T cell receptor beta chains below was sequenced from the same sample in a study of cytomegalovirus exposure and HLA in healthy donors. Use of 60 Vbeta and 13 Jbeta primers characterized the PCR. Sequencing used immunoSEQ multiplex PCR; TCRdb keeps in-frame clones, though not all of them. The sample includes fewer than 200,000 clones, about four fifths seen only once; the top ten take 1.7%. Source material: PBMCs. The source of these receptors is a woman between 18 and 29 years old in good health and CMV-seronegative.

The chain combines TRBV6-5 with TRBJ1-2; TRBD1 matches 10 bases. There are 13 residues in the CDR3. Germline values: CDR1 MNHEY, CDR2 SVGAGI. V lost 5 bases and J lost 3; bases outside the gene matches: 0. Written as DNA, the CDR3 is TGTGCCAGCAGTGGACAGGGGGACTATGGCTACACCTTC. As protein: CASSGQGDYGYTF.

The chain links TRBV19 to TRBJ2-2; D is possibly TRBD2 (5 bases). Between the trimmed V and J ends, which lost 0 bases and 1 base, there was a span of 6 bases. From germline, CDR1 is LNHDA and CDR2 SQIVND (reference sequence). CDR3 length: 15 residues. CDR3 nucleotide sequence: TGTGCCAGTAGTATAGATCGGGGGAACACCGGGGAGCTGTTTTTT. It specifies CASSIDRGNTGELFF.

The CDR3 region has the DNA TGTGCCAGTACCCATATTTCGTGGGCTAGCGGGCCCAAGAGGTTCTTC. Translated, it gives CASTHISWASGPKRFF. The chain uses TRBV19 and TRBJ2-1; 8 nucleotides agree with TRBD2. The ends lost 7 bases at V and 15 bases at J; junction bases unmatched: 23. Germline V gene sequence: CDR1 LNHDA, CDR2 SQIVND (reference sequence). This CDR3 has 16 residues.

This chain links TRBV11-3 with TRBJ2-1, with TRBD2 matching over 9 bases. The CDR3 runs to 18 residues. Germline lookup yields CDR1 SGHNT and CDR2 YENEEA. Germline trimming cut 1 base from V and 3 bases from J; bases unmatched to any gene: 10. CDR3 DNA sequence: TGTGCCAGCAGCTTAGTATCGCTAGCGGGGAACTACTACAATGAGCAGTTCTTC. Translated, it gives CASSLVSLAGNYYNEQFF. Complete variable domain (other parts from reference TRBV11-3 and TRBJ2-1): EAGVVQSPRYKIIEKKQPVAFWCNPISGHNTLYWYLQNLGQGPELLIRYENEEAVDDSQLPKDRFSAERLKGVDSTLKIQPAELGDSAVYLCASSLVSLAGNYYNEQFFGPGTRLTVL.

The chain couples TRBV6-1 to TRBJ2-2; 11 nucleotides align to TRBD1. This CDR3 is 20 amino acids long. The ends lost 4 bases at V and 5 bases at J; junction bases unmatched: 18. The germline V gene has CDR1 MNHNS and CDR2 SASEGT. CDR3: CASSVETPPVGQGATGELFF. CDR3 DNA sequence: TGTGCCAGCAGTGTTGAGACGCCCCCCGTCGGACAGGGGGCAACCGGGGAGCTGTTTTTT.

The chain joins TRBV9 to TRBJ1-1; 8 nucleotides align to TRBD1. J was trimmed by 0 bases and V by 3 bases; bases with no gene match: 1. Germline assignment: CDR1 SGDLS and CDR2 YYNGEE. There are 14 residues in the CDR3. In DNA, the CDR3 is TGTGCCAGCAGCGGGACAGGGCTGAACACTGAAGCTTTCTTT. It codes for CASSGTGLNTEAFF.

The chain carries TRBV4-3 and TRBJ2-3; D gene ambiguous. V was cut by 4 bases and J by 2 bases, with 13 bases left in between. This CDR3 is 15 amino acids long. Germline V gives CDR1 LGHNA, CDR2 YSLEER. CDR3 in amino acids: CASSPFGVTTDTQYF. CDR3 coding DNA: TGCGCCAGCAGCCCGTTCGGAGTCACCACAGATACGCAGTATTTT.

The chain recombines TRBV4-3 with TRBJ2-7, with 9 bases matching TRBD1. The CDR3 is made up of 15 amino acids. Per germline, CDR1 LGHNA and CDR2 YSLEER. The V and J ends lost 0 bases and 3 bases, in that order; junction bases with no gene match: 3. CDR3 in amino acids: CASSQDTGQGYEQYV. In nucleotides, the CDR3 is TGCGCCAGCAGCCAAGATACGGGACAGGGCTACGAGCAGTACGTC.

The rearrangement joins TRBV6-5 to TRBJ2-1; 12 nucleotides line up with TRBD2. Germline CDR1 reads MNHEY; CDR2 reads SVGAGI. The CDR3 sequence is 16 residues long. The junction had 5 bases not matched to a gene; V was cut back by 2 bases and J by 6 bases. This CDR3 reads CASSYRLGLAGNEQFF. CDR3 DNA sequence: TGTGCCAGCAGTTACCGACTGGGACTAGCGGGCAATGAGCAGTTCTTC.

The chain is built from TRBV1 and TRBJ2-7; no check of the table's D call, TRBD2, against the DNA was made. TRBV1 is termed a pseudogene. CDR3 length: 15 amino acids. The CDR3: CTSSQPSGGAYEQYF. CDR3 bases: TGCACCAGCAGCCAGCCTAGCGGGGGAGCCTACGAGCAGTACTTC.

J is TRBJ2-3 and V is TRBV5-4; no firm D call. Germline CDR1 and CDR2: SGHNT and YYREEE (reference sequence). This CDR3 has 13 residues. The V end was cut by 4 bases, the J end by 4 bases, with 10 bases between. CDR3 protein: CASSRPVSDTQYF. DNA of the CDR3: TGTGCCAGCAGCCGTCCTGTATCAGATACGCAGTATTTT.

The J gene is TRBJ2-1, the V gene TRBV2, with 8 bases lining up with TRBD1. Losses at the gene ends were 6 bases for V and 4 bases for J; bases not matched to a gene: 11. Germline loops: CDR1 SNHLY, CDR2 FYNNEI. There are 16 residues in the CDR3. The CDR3 DNA is TGTGCCAGCAGGGATTTACCGGGACAGGTATACAATGAGCAGTTCTTC. This encodes CASRDLPGQVYNEQFF.

The chain carries TRBV27 and TRBJ2-5, with 7 bases lining up with TRBD1. Germline values: CDR1 MNHEY, CDR2 SMNVEV (reference sequence). Trimming cost V 5 bases and J 1 base; bases outside gene matches: 7. The CDR3 is made up of 15 amino acids. The CDR3 is CASSPRTGSQETQYF. The CDR3 nucleotides are TGTGCCAGCAGTCCAAGGACAGGATCCCAAGAGACCCAGTACTTC.

This rearrangement joins TRBV7-9 to TRBJ2-3; D may be TRBD2 (5 bases). The CDR3 contains 13 residues. V lost 5 bases, J lost 1 base, and 7 bases lay in between. Germline lookup yields CDR1 SEHNR and CDR2 FQNEAQ (reference sequence). CDR3 nucleotide sequence: TGTGCCAGCAGCCCGAGGGGCACAGATACGCAGTATTTT. This sequence encodes CASSPRGTDTQYF.

Note on this clone: Within the sample, other DNA sequences also encode this same CDR3. The V call is TRBV5-1, the J call TRBJ2-3; 14 bases fit TRBD2. This CDR3 comprises 16 residues. Trimming took 4 bases from V and 1 from J; bases not matched to a gene: 2. CDR1 is SGHRS and CDR2 is YFSETQ in the germline V gene. The CDR3 here is CASSLGLAGGTDTQYF. The CDR3 DNA sequence: TGCGCCAGCAGCCTGGGACTAGCGGGAGGCACAGATACGCAGTATTTT.

V gene TRBV7-2 combines with J gene TRBJ2-3, with D perhaps TRBD1 (5 bases). CDR3 length: 15 residues. Between the trimmed V and J ends, which lost 6 bases and 2 bases, there was a span of 15 bases. Germline V lookup: CDR1 SGHTA, CDR2 FQGNSA. In DNA, the CDR3 is TGTGCCAGCAGTCTCGTTACAGGATACACAGATACGCAGTATTTT. Its protein product is CASSLVTGYTDTQYF. The whole variable domain, remainder taken from reference TRBV7-2 and TRBJ2-3, is GAGVSQSPSNKVTEKGKDVELRCDPISGHTALYWYRQSLGQGLEFLIYFQGNSAPDKSGLPSDRFSAERTGGSVSTLTIQRTQQEDSAVYLCASSLVTGYTDTQYFGPGTRLTVL.

The chain is built from TRBV30 and TRBJ1-5; D is perhaps TRBD1 (6 bases). Trimming pared 0 bases from V and 0 bases from J, leaving 9 bases between. Germline V gives CDR1 GTSNPN, CDR2 SVGIG (reference sequence). The CDR3 covers 15 residues. CDR3 nucleotides: TGTGCCTGGAGTGTCAGGGGAGCTAGCAATCAGCCCCAGCATTTT. Translated: CAWSVRGASNQPQHF.

The chain uses TRBV30 and TRBJ1-1; TRBD1 matches 10 bases. The CDR3 runs to 13 residues. The germline V gene encodes CDR1 GTSNPN and CDR2 SVGIG (reference sequence). J lost 6 bases, V lost 0 bases, and 1 base had no gene match. In nucleotides, the CDR3 is TGTGCCTGGAGTGTGGGACAGGGGTCTGAAGCTTTCTTT. It specifies CAWSVGQGSEAFF.